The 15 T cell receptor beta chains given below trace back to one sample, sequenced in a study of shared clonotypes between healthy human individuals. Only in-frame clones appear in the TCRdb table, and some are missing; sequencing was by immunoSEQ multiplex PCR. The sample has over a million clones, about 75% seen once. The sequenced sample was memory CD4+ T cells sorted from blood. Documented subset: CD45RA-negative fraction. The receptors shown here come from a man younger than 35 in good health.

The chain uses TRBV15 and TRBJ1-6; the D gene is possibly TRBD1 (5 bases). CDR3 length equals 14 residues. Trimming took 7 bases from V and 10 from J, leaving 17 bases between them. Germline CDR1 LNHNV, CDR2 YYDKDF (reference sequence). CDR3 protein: CATNGGGSSSPLHF. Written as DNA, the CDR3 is TGTGCCACCAATGGTGGGGGTTCCTCATCACCCCTCCACTTT.

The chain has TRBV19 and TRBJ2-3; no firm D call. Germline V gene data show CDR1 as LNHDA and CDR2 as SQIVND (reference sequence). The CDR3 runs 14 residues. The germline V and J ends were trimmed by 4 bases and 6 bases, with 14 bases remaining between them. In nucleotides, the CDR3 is TGTGCCAGTAGTACCCCCCGGATTTCGGATACGCAGTATTTT. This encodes CASSTPRISDTQYF.

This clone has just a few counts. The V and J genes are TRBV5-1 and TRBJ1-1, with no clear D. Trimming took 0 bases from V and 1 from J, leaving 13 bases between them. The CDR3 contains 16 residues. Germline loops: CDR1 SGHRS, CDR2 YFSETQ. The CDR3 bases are TGCGCCAGCAGCTTGGCCGGGTTGGCAGGGAACACTGAAGCTTTCTTT. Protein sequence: CASSLAGLAGNTEAFF.

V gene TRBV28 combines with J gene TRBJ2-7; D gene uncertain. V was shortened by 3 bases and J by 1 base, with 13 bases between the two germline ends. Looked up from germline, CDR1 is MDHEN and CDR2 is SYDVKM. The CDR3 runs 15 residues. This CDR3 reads CASSLPAGTSYEQYF. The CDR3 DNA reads TGTGCCAGCAGTTTGCCGGCAGGTACTTCCTACGAGCAGTACTTC. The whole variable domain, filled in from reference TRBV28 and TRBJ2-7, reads DVKVTQSSRYLVKRTGEKVFLECVQDMDHENMFWYRQDPGLGLRLIYFSYDVKMKEKGDIPEGYSVSREKKERFSLILESASTNQTSMYLCASSLPAGTSYEQYFGPGTRLTVT.

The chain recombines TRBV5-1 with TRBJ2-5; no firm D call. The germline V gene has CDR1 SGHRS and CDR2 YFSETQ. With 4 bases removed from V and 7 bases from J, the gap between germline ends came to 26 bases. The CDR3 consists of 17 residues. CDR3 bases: TGCGCCAGCAGCCCGAACATAATCGGAAAGGCCTTCGGGACCCAGTACTTC. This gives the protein CASSPNIIGKAFGTQYF.

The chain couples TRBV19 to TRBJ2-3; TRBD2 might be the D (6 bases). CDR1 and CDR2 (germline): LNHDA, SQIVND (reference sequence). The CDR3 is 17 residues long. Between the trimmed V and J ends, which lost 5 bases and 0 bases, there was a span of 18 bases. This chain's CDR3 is CASSLHHAAGSTDTQYF. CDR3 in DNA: TGTGCCAGTAGTCTACACCATGCTGCGGGGAGCACAGATACGCAGTATTTT.

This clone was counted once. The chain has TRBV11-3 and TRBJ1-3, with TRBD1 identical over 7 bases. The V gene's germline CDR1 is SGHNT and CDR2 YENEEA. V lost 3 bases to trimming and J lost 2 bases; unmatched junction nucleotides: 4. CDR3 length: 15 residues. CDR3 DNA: TGTGCCAGCAGCTTTACAGGGGCTGCTGGAAACACCATATATTTT. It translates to CASSFTGAAGNTIYF.

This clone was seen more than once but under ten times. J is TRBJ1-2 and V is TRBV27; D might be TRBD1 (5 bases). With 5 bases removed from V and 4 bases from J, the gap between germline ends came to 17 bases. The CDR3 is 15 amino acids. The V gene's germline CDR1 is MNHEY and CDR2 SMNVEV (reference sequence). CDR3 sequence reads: CASSPRGAAGYGYTF. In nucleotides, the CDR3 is TGTGCCAGCAGTCCGCGAGGGGCGGCGGGCTATGGCTACACCTTC.

CDR3 in amino acids: CASSVTGAPGETQYF. The CDR3 nucleotides are TGCGCCAGCAGCGTTACAGGAGCCCCTGGGGAGACCCAGTACTTC. The gene calls are TRBV5-1 and TRBJ2-5; a weak D match, TRBD1 (5 bases). Germline CDR1 and CDR2: SGHRS and YFSETQ. The CDR3 sequence is 15 residues long. Deletions cut 4 bases from V and 5 bases from J, with 18 bases between.

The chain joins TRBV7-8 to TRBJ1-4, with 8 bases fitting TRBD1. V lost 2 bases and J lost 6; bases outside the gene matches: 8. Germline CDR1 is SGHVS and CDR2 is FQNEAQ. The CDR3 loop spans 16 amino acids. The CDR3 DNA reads TGTGCCAGCAGCTTACGAGGCGGGACAGGAGATGAAAAACTGTTTTTT. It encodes CASSLRGGTGDEKLFF.

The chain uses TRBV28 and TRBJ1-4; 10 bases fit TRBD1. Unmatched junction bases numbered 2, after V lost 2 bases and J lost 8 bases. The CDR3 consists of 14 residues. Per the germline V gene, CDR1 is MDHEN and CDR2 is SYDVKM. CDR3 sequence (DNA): TGTGCCAGCAGTTTACCGGGACAGGGGGAAAAACTGTTTTTT. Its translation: CASSLPGQGEKLFF.

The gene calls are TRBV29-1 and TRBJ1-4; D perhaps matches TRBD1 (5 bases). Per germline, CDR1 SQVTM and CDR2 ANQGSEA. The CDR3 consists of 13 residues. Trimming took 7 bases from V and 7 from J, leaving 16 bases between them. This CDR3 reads CSAIGTSSEKLFF. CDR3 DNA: TGCAGCGCCATAGGGACGAGTTCTGAAAAACTGTTTTTT.

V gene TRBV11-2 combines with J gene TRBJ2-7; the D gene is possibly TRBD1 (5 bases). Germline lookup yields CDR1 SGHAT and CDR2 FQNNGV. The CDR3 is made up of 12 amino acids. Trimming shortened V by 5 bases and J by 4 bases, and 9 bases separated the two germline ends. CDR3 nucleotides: TGTGCCAGCAGCGTAGGGGCATACGAGCAGTACTTC. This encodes CASSVGAYEQYF.

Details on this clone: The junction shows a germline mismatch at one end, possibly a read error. CDR3 nucleotide sequence: TGTGCCAGCAGTGAAGGGTGGACACCCCGAGGCTTT. Protein: CASSEGWTPRGF. The chain joins TRBV2 to TRBJ1-6; D possibly corresponds to TRBD1 (5 bases). The CDR3 runs 12 residues. CDR1 SNHLY and CDR2 FYNNEI come from the germline V gene.

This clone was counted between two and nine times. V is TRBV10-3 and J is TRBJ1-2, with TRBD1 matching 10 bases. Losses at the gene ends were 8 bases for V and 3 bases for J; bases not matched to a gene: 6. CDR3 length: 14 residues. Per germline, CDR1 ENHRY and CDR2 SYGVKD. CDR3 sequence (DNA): TGTGCCATCGCCGAAGGGACAGGGGACTATGGCTACACCTTC. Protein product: CAIAEGTGDYGYTF.